The TCR beta chain under discussion was sequenced for a study of CXCR3-negative and CXCR3-positive naive CD8 T cells. The libraries of TRB cDNA were constructed through 5' RACE using UMI labels. From its re-call of the 5' RACE reads, TCRdb lists each CDR3 protein once, without DNA. Recorded for this sample: around 110,000 distinct CDR3 sequences. The CDR3 is made up of 15 amino acids. Germline V gene lookup returns CDR1 SGHVS and CDR2 FNYEAQ. Broader study findings: Across naive subsets, surface CD5 expression was comparable, and TCR strength was inferred from properties of the TRB CDR3. Relative to memory CD8+ cells, whose diversity was much lower, both naive subsets had comparably high diversity. Comparison of naive cells showed more hydrophobic TRB CDR3s in CXCR3-positive than in CXCR3-negative naive cells. TRBV-TRBJ usage matched between naive CXCR3-negative and CXCR3-positive cells but not between memory cells.

Note on this clonotype: The antigen is not known.

Identification of naive CD8+ T cells rested on CD45RO-CCR7+CD27+CD95- status. The chain has TRBV7-6 and TRBJ2-3; no DNA is available, so the TRBD1 call from TCRdb remains unchecked. Sequenced input: naive CXCR3+ CD8+ T cells from blood. The subset here: CD45RO-CCR7+CD27+CD95- naive CD8+ T cells expressing CXCR3 (TNR3+). The receptor's source is a human donor in good health. Some clones in this sample may be carry-over from other donors' samples. This CDR3 reads CASSPRDRDTDTQYF. Using reference TRBV7-6 and TRBJ2-3 for the parts outside the CDR3, the full variable domain is GAGVSQSPRYKVTKRGQDVALRCDPISGHVSLYWYRQALGQGPEFLTYFNYEAQQDKSGLPNDRFSAERPEGSISTLTIQRTEQRDSAMYRCASSPRDRDTDTQYFGPGTRLTVL.